This T cell receptor beta chain was documented in a study of EBV T-cell therapy then PD-1 blockade in nasopharyngeal carcinoma. Worth noting for this clone: Its target is unknown.

The CDR3 length is 15 residues. Treatment given: AdE1-LMPpoly-expanded autologous EBV-specific T-cell therapy followed by anti-PD-1 nivolumab. Using immunoSEQ multiplex PCR, the repertoire was profiled, and TCRdb retains in-frame clones only, with some absent. Of 20,000 or so clones listed, approximately 87% were seen once; the top ten hold approximately 28%. The source material was CD8+ T cells from blood, sampled at roughly day 60 from a patient whose treatment included autologous EBV-specific T cells and nivolumab. The chain uses TRBV21-1 and TRBJ1-6. TRBV21-1 is marked as a pseudogene. The source is a man in his forties with nasopharyngeal carcinoma. The CDR3 DNA follows: TGTGCCAGCAGCAAGTCTATGCCCTATAATTCACCCCTCCACTTT. Its protein product is CASSKSMPYNSPLHF.